The 15 T cell receptor beta chains below were found in one sample sequenced in a study of blood T cell repertoires in COVID-19. The table came from immunoSEQ multiplex PCR; TCRdb's copy has only in-frame clones and leaves some out. The sample holds roughly 130,000 clones, about 80% seen once. The specimen was peripheral blood. These receptors all stem from a woman aged 50 to 65 with acute or convalescent COVID-19.

The rearrangement links TRBV27 to TRBJ2-2, with TRBD1 identical over 8 bases. Trimming at V came to 5 bases and at J to 6 bases, leaving 14 bases not matched to a gene. CDR1 MNHEY and CDR2 SMNVEV come from the germline V gene (reference sequence). The CDR3 contains 17 residues. The CDR3 sequence: CASSPPRTGMRSGELFF. The CDR3 bases are TGTGCCAGCAGTCCCCCCAGGACAGGGATGAGGTCCGGGGAGCTGTTTTTT.

This clone occurred once. This chain joins TRBV27 and TRBJ1-2; 9 positions agree with TRBD1. Germline lookup yields CDR1 MNHEY and CDR2 SMNVEV (reference sequence). V was clipped by 8 bases and J by 4 bases; unmatched bases: 8. This CDR3 has 14 residues. CDR3 amino acids: CASSTGGTGYGYTF. CDR3 nucleotide sequence: TGTGCCAGCTCCACAGGGGGCACCGGCTATGGCTACACCTTC.

The chain employs TRBV27 and TRBJ1-2; 8 bases are a match to TRBD1. The CDR3 has 14 residues. J lost 4 bases, V lost 6 bases, and 7 bases had no gene match. Germline V CDR1 and CDR2: MNHEY, SMNVEV (reference sequence). The CDR3 bases are TGTGCCAGCAGCCGGGGACAGGCCGTCTATGGCTACACCTTC. It specifies CASSRGQAVYGYTF.

The rearrangement uses TRBV12-3 or TRBV12-4 and TRBJ2-5; D is undetermined. This CDR3 is built from 12 residues. V gave up 6 bases and J gave up 0 bases, with 5 bases separating them. CDR3 residues: CASSPDQETQYF. DNA for the CDR3: TGTGCCAGCAGCCCCGACCAAGAGACCCAGTACTTC.

CDR3 amino acids: CASSLTGVDTGELFF. The DNA of the CDR3 is TGTGCCAGCAGCTTGACAGGGGTAGACACCGGGGAGCTGTTTTTT. The chain has TRBV14 and TRBJ2-2, with 8 nucleotides matching TRBD1. Germline V gene data show CDR1 as SGHDN and CDR2 as FVKESK. CDR3 length equals 15 residues. V was pared by 5 bases and J by 3 bases, with 5 bases of the junction left unmatched.

The rearrangement uses TRBV6-5 and TRBJ2-4; 10 positions match TRBD1. Germline CDR1 MNHEY, CDR2 SVGAGI. With 6 bases clipped from V and 6 bases from J, the junction kept 5 bases outside the gene matches. The CDR3 loop spans 14 amino acids. The CDR3, as DNA: TGTGCCAGCAGGCCCGGACAGGGGGTAAACATTCAGTACTTC. It translates to CASRPGQGVNIQYF.

The rearrangement links TRBV23-1 to TRBJ2-1; TRBD2 is a possible D gene (5 bases). TRBV23-1 has ORF status, its function being uncertain. The CDR3 runs 10 residues. V lost 9 bases, J lost 13 bases, and 13 bases lay in between. The CDR3 loop is CASHPGSQFF. CDR3 nucleotide sequence: TGCGCCAGTCATCCGGGATCTCAGTTCTTC.

The chain couples TRBV3-1 (or the pseudogene TRBV3-2) to TRBJ1-6, with D possibly being TRBD1 (5 bases). V was trimmed by 1 base and J by 8 bases, leaving 12 bases between them. The CDR3 has 15 residues. Germline CDR1 is LGHDT and CDR2 is YNNKEL (reference sequence). CDR3 sequence (DNA): TGTGCCAGCAGCCAAGGGTCAGGGTCAGATTCACCCCTCCACTTT. The encoded protein is CASSQGSGSDSPLHF.

The V call is TRBV12-3 or TRBV12-4, the J call TRBJ1-5, with D unclear. V lost 1 base to trimming and J lost 9 bases, with 10 bases between them. The CDR3 contains 13 residues. The CDR3 DNA is TGTGCCAGCAGTTTAGACGTCCGGGTGCCCCAGCATTTT. This codes for CASSLDVRVPQHF.

This chain joins TRBV10-3 and TRBJ1-1; tentative D call: TRBD1 (5 bases). This CDR3 region has 16 residues. V lost 3 bases, J lost 5 bases, and 19 bases lay in between. Germline V gene lookup returns CDR1 ENHRY and CDR2 SYGVKD. The CDR3 sequence is CAISDPTTRRGTEAFF. CDR3 nucleotide sequence: TGTGCCATCAGTGATCCCACGACGAGACGGGGGACTGAAGCTTTCTTT.

The chain is built from TRBV14 and TRBJ2-4; the match to TRBD1 covers 9 bases. The length of the CDR3 is 14 residues. Germline V CDR1 and CDR2: SGHDN, FVKESK. With V trimmed by 5 bases and J by 3 bases, 2 bases remained unmatched. The CDR3 region is CASSETGGKNIQYF. Here the CDR3 DNA reads TGTGCCAGCAGCGAGACAGGGGGCAAAAACATTCAGTACTTC.

V usage is TRBV28 and J usage is TRBJ1-1; D is possibly TRBD1 (6 bases). CDR3 length: 11 residues. CDR1 MDHEN and CDR2 SYDVKM come from the germline V gene. Deletions cut 6 bases from V and 11 bases from J, with 13 bases between. CDR3 in amino acids: CASSLQGSAFF. The CDR3 nucleotides read TGTGCCAGCAGCTTACAGGGTTCGGCTTTCTTT. Combining the CDR3 with reference TRBV28 and TRBJ1-1 gives the whole variable domain DVKVTQSSRYLVKRTGEKVFLECVQDMDHENMFWYRQDPGLGLRLIYFSYDVKMKEKGDIPEGYSVSREKKERFSLILESASTNQTSMYLCASSLQGSAFFGQGTRLTVV.

This clone was counted between two and nine times. CDR3 in amino acids: CASSQGGGGDAYEQYF. The CDR3 nucleotides read TGCGCCAGCAGCCAAGGGGGCGGGGGGGACGCCTACGAGCAGTACTTC. The chain joins TRBV4-1 to TRBJ2-7; 9 nucleotides line up with TRBD2. The germline CDR1 and CDR2 sequences are MGHRA and YSYEKL. The J segment lost 2 bases and the V segment lost 1 base, leaving 6 bases of the junction unmatched. The CDR3 is 16 residues long.

The J gene is TRBJ1-1, the V gene TRBV5-6, with TRBD1 matching 7 bases. The CDR3 loop spans 15 amino acids. The germline V gene has CDR1 SGHDT and CDR2 YYEEEE. The V gene end was trimmed by 6 bases and the J gene end by 4 bases; junction bases not matched to a gene: 12. The CDR3 DNA reads TGTGCCAGCACCCCCACAGGGGCCAAGAGCACTGAAGCTTTCTTT. Protein: CASTPTGAKSTEAFF.

The rearrangement uses TRBV19 and TRBJ1-4; 8 bases map to TRBD1. The V gene end was trimmed by 5 bases and the J gene end by 6 bases; junction bases not matched to a gene: 2. CDR1 is LNHDA and CDR2 is SQIVND in the germline V gene (reference sequence). This CDR3 comprises 13 residues. The CDR3 is CASSYRGDEKLFF. In DNA, the CDR3 is TGTGCCAGTAGTTACAGGGGGGATGAAAAACTGTTTTTT.